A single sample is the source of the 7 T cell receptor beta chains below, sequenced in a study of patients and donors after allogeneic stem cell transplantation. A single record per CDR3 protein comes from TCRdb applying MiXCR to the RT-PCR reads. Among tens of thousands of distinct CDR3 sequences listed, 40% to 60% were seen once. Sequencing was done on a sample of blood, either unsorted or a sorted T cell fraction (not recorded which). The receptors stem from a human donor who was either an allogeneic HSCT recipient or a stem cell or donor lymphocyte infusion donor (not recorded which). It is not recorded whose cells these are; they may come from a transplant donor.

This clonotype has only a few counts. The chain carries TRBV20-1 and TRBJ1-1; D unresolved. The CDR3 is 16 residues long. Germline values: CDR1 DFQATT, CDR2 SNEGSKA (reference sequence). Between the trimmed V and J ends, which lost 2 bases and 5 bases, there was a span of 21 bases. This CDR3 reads CSARRVDLRGITEAFF. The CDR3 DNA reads TGCAGTGCTAGAAGGGTGGATCTCCGGGGAATAACTGAAGCTTTCTTT.

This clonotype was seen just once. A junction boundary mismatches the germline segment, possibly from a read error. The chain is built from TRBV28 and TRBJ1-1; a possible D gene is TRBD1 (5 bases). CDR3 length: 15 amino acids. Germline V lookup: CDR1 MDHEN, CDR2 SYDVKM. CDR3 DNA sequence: TGTGCCATCAGTCCAACTCGGGGGGGGAACACTGAAGCTTTCTTT. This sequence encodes CAISPTRGGNTEAFF. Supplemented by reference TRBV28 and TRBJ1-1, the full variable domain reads DVKVTQSSRYLVKRTGEKVFLECVQDMDHENMFWYRQDPGLGLRLIYFSYDVKMKEKGDIPEGYSVSREKKERFSLILESASTNQTSMYLCAISPTRGGNTEAFFGQGTRLTVV.

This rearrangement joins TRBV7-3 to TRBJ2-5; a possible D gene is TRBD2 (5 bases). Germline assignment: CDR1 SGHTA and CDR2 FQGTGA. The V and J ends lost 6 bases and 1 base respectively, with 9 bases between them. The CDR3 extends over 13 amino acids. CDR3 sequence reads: CASRLASQETQYF. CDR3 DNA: TGTGCCAGCAGGTTAGCGTCCCAAGAGACCCAGTACTTC.

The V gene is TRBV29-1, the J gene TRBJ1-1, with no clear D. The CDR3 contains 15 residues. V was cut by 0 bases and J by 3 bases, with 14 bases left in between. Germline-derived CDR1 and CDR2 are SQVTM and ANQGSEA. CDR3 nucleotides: TGCAGCGTTGAAGATATAAGTTCCAGTCACACTGAAGCTTTCTTT. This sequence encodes CSVEDISSSHTEAFF.

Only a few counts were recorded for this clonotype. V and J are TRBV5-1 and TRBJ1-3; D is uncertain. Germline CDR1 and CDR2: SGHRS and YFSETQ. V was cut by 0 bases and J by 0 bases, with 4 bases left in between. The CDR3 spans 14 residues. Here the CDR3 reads CASSLGDSGNTIYF. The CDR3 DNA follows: TGCGCCAGCAGCTTGGGTGACTCTGGAAACACCATATATTTT.

The CDR3 loop reads CASSLVRGQGYGYTF. CDR3 in DNA: TGCGCCAGCAGCCTTGTCAGGGGGCAGGGCTATGGCTACACCTTC. The chain combines TRBV4-3 with TRBJ1-2; 8 bases map to TRBD1. The CDR3 contains 15 residues. V gave up 4 bases and J gave up 4 bases; unmatched junction bases: 8. CDR1 and CDR2 from the germline V gene are LGHNA and YSLEER.

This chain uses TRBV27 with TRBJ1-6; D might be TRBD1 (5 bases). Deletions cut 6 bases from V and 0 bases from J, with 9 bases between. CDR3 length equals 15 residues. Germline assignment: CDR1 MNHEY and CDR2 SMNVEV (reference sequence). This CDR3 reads CASSQDSSYNSPLHF. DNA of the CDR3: TGTGCCAGCAGCCAAGACAGCTCCTATAATTCACCCCTCCACTTT.